Reported below is one T cell receptor beta chain. Sequencing used immunoSEQ multiplex PCR; TCRdb keeps in-frame clones, though not all of them. The profile shows about 92,000 clones, 86% of them singletons. The sample originates from a study of glioma-infiltrating T cells after dendritic cell vaccination. This CDR3 contains 22 residues. CDR1 is LGHNA and CDR2 is YNFKEQ in the germline V gene. After removal of 3 bases from V and 1 base from J, the junction contained 24 bases not matched to a gene. Sequenced material: blood, taken before dendritic cell vaccination. The chain joins TRBV4-2 to TRBJ2-5; 9 nucleotides agree with TRBD2. This sequence originates from a human donor with glioblastoma. The CDR3, as DNA: TGTGCCAGCAGCCAGGTTCGGCGGGGGGGCCGGACCACGTTCCGCGGCCAAGAGACCCAGTACTTC. This encodes CASSQVRRGGRTTFRGQETQYF.